This T cell receptor (beta chain) was observed in a study of CD8 T cells in ankylosing spondylitis. Study-level points and caveats: Reportedly, significant enrichment of disease-linked clones occurred in matched ankylosing spondylitis synovial fluid. Characteristic of ankylosing spondylitis blood, it appeared, was a TCR beta motif comprising about 8 highly homologous variants. Some motif variants had been reported before (in reactive arthritis synovial fluid and blood).

The TCR beta libraries were generated through quantitative 5'-RACE incorporating molecular barcodes. A single record per CDR3 protein comes from TCRdb applying MiXCR to the 5' RACE reads. The table includes 250,000 to 350,000 distinct CDR3 sequences, less than 25% detected once. With 2 bases removed from V and 3 bases from J, the gap between germline ends came to 14 bases. The germline gives CDR1 MGHDK, CDR2 SYGVNS. This CDR3 has 16 amino acids. Points on this clonotype: What it binds is unknown.

The chain is built from TRBV25-1 and TRBJ2-1; no firm D call. This clonotype was obtained from a female donor with ankylosing spondylitis or in good health (not recorded which). The sample taken for sequencing was blood, either unsorted or a sorted T cell fraction (not recorded which). CDR3 in amino acids: CASSETRITDYNEQFF. CDR3 DNA: TGTGCCAGCAGTGAAACACGCATAACGGACTACAATGAGCAGTTCTTC.